The 25 T cell receptor beta chains below were found in one sample sequenced in a study of shared clonotypes between healthy human individuals. Assay: immunoSEQ multiplex PCR; the TCRdb copy retains only in-frame clones and omits some. The sample carries fewer than 850,000 clones, more than 70% recorded once. The sequencing sample was made of memory CD4+ T cells sorted from blood. Stated subset: CD45RA-negative fraction. The receptors originated from a woman aged 25 to 45 in good health.

This chain connects TRBV5-1 to TRBJ1-4; a weak D match, TRBD1 (5 bases). This CDR3 comprises 15 residues. Trimming stripped 0 bases from V and 6 bases from J, with 12 bases between. Germline V CDR1 and CDR2: SGHRS, YFSETQ. The CDR3 DNA follows: TGCGCCAGCAGCTTGGCAGGGCTATCGGATGAAAAACTGTTTTTT. Its protein product is CASSLAGLSDEKLFF.

This chain connects TRBV27 to TRBJ2-3; 8 bases fit TRBD2. The germline V gene encodes CDR1 MNHEY and CDR2 SMNVEV (reference sequence). This CDR3 comprises 14 residues. With V trimmed by 10 bases and J by 7 bases, 13 bases remained unmatched. In nucleotides, the CDR3 is TGTGCCACGGGAGCAGCGGGAGTCGCTCATACGCAGTATTTT. Its protein product is CATGAAGVAHTQYF.

The J gene is TRBJ1-1, the V gene TRBV6-6; D uncertain. V was shortened by 6 bases and J by 6 bases, with 20 bases between the two germline ends. The germline gives CDR1 MNHNY, CDR2 SVGAGI (reference sequence). This CDR3 is built from 15 residues. CDR3 coding DNA: TGTGCCAGCAGACCAACGACGGGAGGTGACCCTGAAGCTTTCTTT. It yields the protein CASRPTTGGDPEAFF.

This rearrangement joins TRBV5-1 to TRBJ1-5; D is uncertain. Per the germline V gene, CDR1 is SGHRS and CDR2 is YFSETQ. The CDR3 covers 13 residues. Trimming took 3 bases from V and 4 from J, leaving 8 bases between them. CDR3 sequence reads: CASSWGWNQPQHF. The CDR3 DNA follows: TGCGCCAGCAGCTGGGGTTGGAATCAGCCCCAGCATTTT.

The J gene is TRBJ2-7, the V gene TRBV25-1; D is perhaps TRBD2 (5 bases). V lost 4 bases, J lost 5 bases, and 15 bases lay in between. Germline assignment: CDR1 MGHDK and CDR2 SYGVNS. CDR3 size: 14 residues. The CDR3 bases are TGTGCCAGCAGTGGCATAGGAGGCTTTGACGAGCAGTACTTC. Translation gives CASSGIGGFDEQYF.

The rearrangement links TRBV6-1 to TRBJ1-2, with a tentative D call TRBD1 (5 bases). Germline lookup yields CDR1 MNHNS and CDR2 SASEGT. V lost 8 bases to trimming and J lost 0 bases, with 16 bases between them. This CDR3 contains 15 residues. For the CDR3, the DNA is TGTGCCAGCGGGGGGGATGGGGACCCTAACTATGGCTACACCTTC. Translated: CASGGDGDPNYGYTF.

This chain connects TRBV30 to TRBJ2-7; D gene unclear. Germline V gives CDR1 GTSNPN, CDR2 SVGIG (reference sequence). The CDR3 contains 14 residues. Trimming shortened V by 0 bases and J by 4 bases, and 13 bases separated the two germline ends. CDR3 region: CAWSVPPQMYEQYF. CDR3 sequence (DNA): TGTGCCTGGAGTGTACCCCCCCAGATGTACGAGCAGTACTTC.

The chain has TRBV10-2 and TRBJ2-1; 12 nucleotides line up with TRBD2. J gave up 10 bases and V 5 bases, and 12 bases lay outside the gene matches. This CDR3 comprises 16 residues. Germline CDR1 and CDR2: WSHSY and SAAADI. The CDR3 loop is CASSRTSGTISSEQFF. The CDR3 nucleotides are TGCGCCAGCAGTAGGACTAGCGGGACAATTTCCAGCGAGCAGTTCTTC.

In its sample, this clone was seen once. The CDR3 DNA reads TGCGCCAGCAGCCAAGGAATGGGGGCAAGGGACACTGAAGCTTTCTTT. Translated, it gives CASSQGMGARDTEAFF. The chain links TRBV4-1 to TRBJ1-1, with a tentative D call TRBD1 (6 bases). Trimming removed 1 base at V and 3 bases at J, with 15 bases between. The CDR3 totals 16 residues. CDR1 is MGHRA and CDR2 is YSYEKL in the germline V gene.

The chain recombines TRBV28 with TRBJ1-1; 7 bases map to TRBD1. The ends lost 1 base at V and 3 bases at J; junction bases unmatched: 8. The CDR3 has 16 residues. Germline CDR1 and CDR2: MDHEN and SYDVKM. The CDR3 DNA reads as TGTGCCAGCAGTTTATCCATAGGGGGCCTTGACACTGAAGCTTTCTTT. Its translation is CASSLSIGGLDTEAFF.

This clone was recorded a few times. The chain recombines TRBV6-1 with TRBJ1-2; a weak D match, TRBD1 (5 bases). Trimming shortened V by 4 bases and J by 4 bases, and 19 bases separated the two germline ends. Per germline, CDR1 MNHNS and CDR2 SASEGT. The CDR3 spans 16 residues. CDR3 sequence reads: CASSVAGTSMTYGYTF. In DNA, the CDR3 is TGTGCCAGCAGTGTCGCCGGGACGTCGATGACCTATGGCTACACCTTC.

The J gene is TRBJ1-2, the V gene TRBV29-1, with unresolved D. Trimming removed 7 bases at V and 3 bases at J, with 12 bases between. Germline V gene lookup returns CDR1 SQVTM and CDR2 ANQGSEA. The length of the CDR3 is 12 residues. CDR3 in DNA: TGCAGCGCCATGCCCGTCCACTATGGCTACACCTTC. Its translation is CSAMPVHYGYTF.

This chain links TRBV4-2 with TRBJ2-3, with D hard to call. Germline V gene lookup returns CDR1 LGHNA and CDR2 YNFKEQ. Trimming removed 1 base from V and 8 bases from J, with 10 bases in between. The CDR3 extends over 13 amino acids. In DNA, the CDR3 is TGTGCCAGCAGCCAAGTCCTTGGCGTTACGCAGTATTTT. Translating gives CASSQVLGVTQYF.

This clone was observed at least ten times. The DNA of the CDR3 is TGCGCCAGCCAAAGACAGGACAACTATGGCTACACCTTC. This codes for CASQRQDNYGYTF. This chain uses TRBV10-2 with TRBJ1-2, with a tentative D call TRBD1 (6 bases). CDR3 size: 13 residues. V dropped 8 bases and J dropped 2 bases, with 12 bases sitting between them. Germline CDR1 is WSHSY and CDR2 is SAAADI.

This clone was seen more than once but under ten times. CDR3 region: CASSKTTSGQETQYF. The CDR3 nucleotides read TGTGCCAGCAGTAAAACGACTAGCGGCCAAGAGACCCAGTACTTC. The V and J genes are TRBV2 and TRBJ2-5; 9 nucleotides match TRBD2. The CDR3 sequence is 15 residues long. CDR1 SNHLY and CDR2 FYNNEI come from the germline V gene. V lost 5 bases, J lost 1 base, and 5 bases stayed unmatched.

V gene TRBV5-1 combines with J gene TRBJ2-3; no clear D gene. The germline gives CDR1 SGHRS, CDR2 YFSETQ. CDR3 length: 11 residues. V lost 6 bases to trimming and J lost 5 bases, with 7 bases between them. The CDR3 DNA sequence: TGCGCCAGCAAAAGTCGAGATACGCAGTATTTT. Its protein product is CASKSRDTQYF.

The genes are TRBV6-1 and TRBJ2-4; maybe TRBD2 (5 bases). The V and J ends lost 8 bases and 6 bases respectively, with 17 bases between them. This CDR3 comprises 14 residues. The germline V gene has CDR1 MNHNS and CDR2 SASEGT. CDR3 amino acids: CASQAAMMGNIQYF. The CDR3 coding sequence is TGTGCCAGCCAAGCGGCCATGATGGGAAACATTCAGTACTTC.

The V gene is TRBV5-1, the J gene TRBJ1-1, with D uncertain. The germline V gene has CDR1 SGHRS and CDR2 YFSETQ. The ends were cut back, 0 bases at V and 7 bases at J, with 13 bases in the middle. This CDR3 contains 14 residues. The CDR3, as DNA: TGCGCCAGCAGCTTGGTCGGGGTCGGTGGTGAAGCTTTCTTT. Translated: CASSLVGVGGEAFF.

This sequence joins TRBV29-1 and TRBJ2-5, with 10 bases lining up with TRBD2. After removal of 6 bases from V and 5 bases from J, the junction contained 6 bases not matched to a gene. The CDR3 has 13 amino acids. Germline CDR1 and CDR2: SQVTM and ANQGSEA. As DNA, the CDR3 is TGCAGCGTGACTGGACTAGCGGCGGAGACCCAGTACTTC. Translating gives CSVTGLAAETQYF.

V gene TRBV27 combines with J gene TRBJ2-3; TRBD1 aligns across 8 bases. The CDR3 is 13 amino acids. The germline CDR1 and CDR2 sequences are MNHEY and SMNVEV (reference sequence). The J segment lost 2 bases and the V segment lost 9 bases, leaving 4 bases of the junction unmatched. The CDR3 DNA follows: TGTGCCAGTGGGACAGGCTACACAGATACGCAGTATTTT. Encoded protein: CASGTGYTDTQYF.

The rearrangement links TRBV7-9 to TRBJ1-2, with TRBD1 matching 7 bases. V shed 6 bases, J shed 10 bases, and the junction held 14 bases outside the gene matches. The CDR3 spans 14 residues. Germline CDR1 SEHNR, CDR2 FQNEAQ (reference sequence). This chain's CDR3 is CASRPDREFPLYTF. CDR3 in DNA: TGTGCCAGCAGACCAGACAGGGAATTTCCTCTCTACACCTTC.

The V gene is TRBV28, the J gene TRBJ1-2; D possibly corresponds to TRBD1 (5 bases). CDR1 and CDR2 from the germline V gene are MDHEN and SYDVKM. This CDR3 has 14 amino acids. The V gene lost 2 bases and the J gene lost 1 base, with 8 bases spanning the gap. The CDR3 region has the DNA TGTGCCAGCAGTTTACGGACACTTAACTATGGCTACACCTTC. Translated: CASSLRTLNYGYTF.

V and J are TRBV28 and TRBJ2-7; no definite D call. Germline lookup yields CDR1 MDHEN and CDR2 SYDVKM. Trimming removed 3 bases from V and 0 bases from J, with 12 bases in between. The CDR3 runs 15 residues. This CDR3 reads CASSFFQQSSYEQYF. CDR3 nucleotides: TGTGCCAGCAGTTTTTTCCAGCAGAGCTCCTACGAGCAGTACTTC.

This sequence joins TRBV18 and TRBJ1-2; 12 nucleotides line up with TRBD1. J was trimmed by 5 bases and V by 1 base; bases with no gene match: 8. The CDR3 length is 17 residues. Germline assignment: CDR1 KGHSH and CDR2 LQKENI. The CDR3 coding sequence is TGTGCCAGCTCACCACGCGGCCGGGACAGGGGGCTTTATGGCTACACCTTC. Amino acid sequence: CASSPRGRDRGLYGYTF.

Comment on this clone: This sample also contains other DNA sequences that code for the same CDR3. The V and J genes are TRBV18 and TRBJ1-1, with 7 bases identical to TRBD1. This CDR3 region has 14 residues. With 4 bases clipped from V and 2 bases from J, the junction kept 4 bases outside the gene matches. Germline V gene data show CDR1 as KGHSH and CDR2 as LQKENI. The CDR3 coding sequence is TGTGCCAGCTCACTGGGACAGCTTAACACTGAAGCTTTCTTT. Translated: CASSLGQLNTEAFF.